The present TCR beta chain was sequenced within a study of OX40 agonist ivuxolimab in advanced cancers. The CDR3 has 14 amino acids. CDR1 and CDR2 from the germline V gene are SEHNR and FQNEAQ (reference sequence). The V end lost 7 bases, the J end lost 6 bases, and 19 bases lay between the germline ends. Sequencing was performed with immunoSEQ multiplex PCR; in TCRdb, only in-frame clones are kept and a portion is missing. In the table there are 40,000 to 65,000 clones, around 82% of which are singletons. The genes are TRBV7-9 and TRBJ2-7, with D maybe TRBD1 (6 bases). The sequences come from CD4+ or CD8+ T cells sorted from blood, collected in a trial of the OX40 agonist ivuxolimab. This TCR derives from an adult with an advanced solid tumor such as melanoma, head and neck, liver or kidney cancer. CDR3 nucleotides: TGTGCCAGCAATCCAGATCAGGGGCCTAGCGAGCAGTACTTC. Amino acid sequence: CASNPDQGPSEQYF.